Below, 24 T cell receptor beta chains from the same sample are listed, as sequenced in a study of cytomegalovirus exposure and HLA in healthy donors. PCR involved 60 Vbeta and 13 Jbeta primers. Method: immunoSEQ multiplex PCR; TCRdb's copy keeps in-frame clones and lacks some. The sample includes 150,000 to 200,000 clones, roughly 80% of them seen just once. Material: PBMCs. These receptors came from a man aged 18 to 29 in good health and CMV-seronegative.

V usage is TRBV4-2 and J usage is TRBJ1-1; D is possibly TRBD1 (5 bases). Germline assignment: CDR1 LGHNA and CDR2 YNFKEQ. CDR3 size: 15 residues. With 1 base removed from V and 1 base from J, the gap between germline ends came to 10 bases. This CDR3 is CASSQGTQGNTEAFF. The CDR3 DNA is TGTGCCAGCAGCCAAGGAACCCAGGGGAACACTGAAGCTTTCTTT.

The CDR3 DNA reads TGTGCCAGCAGCTTGGACAGGACCCCGTTTTACTACGAGCAGTACTTC. This gives the protein CASSLDRTPFYYEQYF. The chain is built from TRBV7-2 and TRBJ2-7; 7 positions agree with TRBD1. This CDR3 comprises 16 residues. After removal of 3 bases from V and 3 bases from J, the junction contained 11 bases not matched to a gene. CDR1 and CDR2 from the germline V gene are SGHTA and FQGNSA. The entire variable domain, with the rest obtained from reference TRBV7-2 and TRBJ2-7, is as follows: GAGVSQSPSNKVTEKGKDVELRCDPISGHTALYWYRQSLGQGLEFLIYFQGNSAPDKSGLPSDRFSAERTGGSVSTLTIQRTQQEDSAVYLCASSLDRTPFYYEQYFGPGTRLTVT.

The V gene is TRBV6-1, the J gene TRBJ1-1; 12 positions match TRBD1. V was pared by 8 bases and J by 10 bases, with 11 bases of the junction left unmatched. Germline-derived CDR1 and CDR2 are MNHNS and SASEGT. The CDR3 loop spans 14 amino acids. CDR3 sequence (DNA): TGTGCCAGCGGCCGGGCGGGACAGGGGGCATCAGCTTTCTTT. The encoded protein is CASGRAGQGASAFF.

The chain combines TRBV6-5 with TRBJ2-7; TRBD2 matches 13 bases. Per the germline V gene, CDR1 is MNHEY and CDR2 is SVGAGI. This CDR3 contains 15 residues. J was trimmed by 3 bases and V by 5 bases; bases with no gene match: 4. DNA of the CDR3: TGTGCCAGCAGTCGGACTAGCGGGAGAGGCTACGAGCAGTACTTC. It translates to CASSRTSGRGYEQYF.

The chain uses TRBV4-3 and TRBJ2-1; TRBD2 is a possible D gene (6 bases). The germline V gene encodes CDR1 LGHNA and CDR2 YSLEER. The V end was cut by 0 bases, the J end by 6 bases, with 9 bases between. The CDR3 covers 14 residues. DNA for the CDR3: TGCGCCAGCAGCCAAGAGGCGGGACCCAATGAGCAGTTCTTC. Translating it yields CASSQEAGPNEQFF.

The CDR3 region is CASSLDWDRNNEQFF. DNA of the CDR3: TGTGCCAGCAGCTTGGATTGGGACAGAAACAATGAGCAGTTCTTC. The chain recombines TRBV5-5 with TRBJ2-1; 7 bases match TRBD1. The CDR3 has 15 residues. J lost 5 bases, V lost 0 bases, and 5 bases had no gene match. CDR1 is SGHKS, CDR2 YYEKEE, per germline (reference sequence).

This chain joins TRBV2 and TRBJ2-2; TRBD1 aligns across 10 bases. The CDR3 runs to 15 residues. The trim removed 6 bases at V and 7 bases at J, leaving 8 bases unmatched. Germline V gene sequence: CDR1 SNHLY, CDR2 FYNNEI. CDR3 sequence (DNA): TGTGCCAGCAGCACCGGGACAGGGGCGGTCGGGGAGCTGTTTTTT. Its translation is CASSTGTGAVGELFF.

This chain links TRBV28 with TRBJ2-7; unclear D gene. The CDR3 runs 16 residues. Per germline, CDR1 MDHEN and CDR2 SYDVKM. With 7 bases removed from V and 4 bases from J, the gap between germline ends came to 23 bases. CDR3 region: CASKRASPTFPYEQYF. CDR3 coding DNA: TGTGCCAGCAAGCGCGCATCCCCGACGTTTCCTTACGAGCAGTACTTC.

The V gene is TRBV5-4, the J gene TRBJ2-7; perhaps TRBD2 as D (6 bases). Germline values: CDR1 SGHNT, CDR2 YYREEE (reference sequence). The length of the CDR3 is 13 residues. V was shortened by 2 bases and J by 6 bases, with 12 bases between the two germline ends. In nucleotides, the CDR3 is TGTGCCAGCAGCTTCGGGGGTCCCGGCGAGCAGTACTTC. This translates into CASSFGGPGEQYF.

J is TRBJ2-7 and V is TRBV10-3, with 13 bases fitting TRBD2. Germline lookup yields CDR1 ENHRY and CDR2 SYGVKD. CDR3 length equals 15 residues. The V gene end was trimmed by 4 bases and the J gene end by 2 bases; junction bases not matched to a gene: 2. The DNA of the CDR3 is TGTGCCATCAGTGGGGGACTAGCGGGAACCTACGAGCAGTACTTC. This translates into CAISGGLAGTYEQYF.

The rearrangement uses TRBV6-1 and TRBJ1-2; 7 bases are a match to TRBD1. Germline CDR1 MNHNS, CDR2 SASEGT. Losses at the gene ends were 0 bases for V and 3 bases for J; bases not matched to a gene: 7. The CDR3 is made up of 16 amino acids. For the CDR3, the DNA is TGTGCCAGCAGTGAAGCCCGGACAGGCCACCACTATGGCTACACCTTC. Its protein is CASSEARTGHHYGYTF.

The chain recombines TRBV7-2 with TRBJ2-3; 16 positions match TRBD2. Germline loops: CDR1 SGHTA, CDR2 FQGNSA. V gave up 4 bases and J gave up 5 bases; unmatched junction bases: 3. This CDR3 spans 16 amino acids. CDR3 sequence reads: CASSSGLAGGVDTQYF. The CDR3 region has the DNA TGTGCCAGCAGCTCGGGACTAGCGGGAGGGGTAGATACGCAGTATTTT.

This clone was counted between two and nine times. CDR3 DNA sequence: TGTGCCAGCAGATTCGAGGGCTCCTACAATGAGCAGTTCTTC. This encodes CASRFEGSYNEQFF. V is TRBV2 and J is TRBJ2-1, with a tentative D call TRBD2 (5 bases). The V gene's germline CDR1 is SNHLY and CDR2 FYNNEI. The CDR3 is 14 amino acids. V lost 6 bases and J 0 bases, leaving 9 bases between the germline ends.

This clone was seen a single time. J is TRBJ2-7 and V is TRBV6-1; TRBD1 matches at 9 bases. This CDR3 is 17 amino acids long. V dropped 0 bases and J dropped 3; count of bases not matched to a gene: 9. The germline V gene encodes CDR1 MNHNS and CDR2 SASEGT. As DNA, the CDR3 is TGTGCCAGCAGTGAAGCGCTTCAACGACAGGGGGTCTACGAGCAGTACTTC. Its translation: CASSEALQRQGVYEQYF.

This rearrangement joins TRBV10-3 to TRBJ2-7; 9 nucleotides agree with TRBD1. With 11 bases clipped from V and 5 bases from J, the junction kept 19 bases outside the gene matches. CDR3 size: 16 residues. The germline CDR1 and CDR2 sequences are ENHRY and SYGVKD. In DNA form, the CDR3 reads TGTGCCGCCACCCAAACTCCGGGACAGGGTCCCCACGAGCAGTACTTC. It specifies CAATQTPGQGPHEQYF.

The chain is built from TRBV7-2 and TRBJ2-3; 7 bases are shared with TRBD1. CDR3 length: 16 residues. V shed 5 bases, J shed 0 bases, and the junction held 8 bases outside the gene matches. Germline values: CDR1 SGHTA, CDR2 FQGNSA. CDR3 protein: CASSLRTGSSTDTQYF. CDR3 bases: TGTGCCAGCAGCCTTCGGACAGGATCTAGCACAGATACGCAGTATTTT.

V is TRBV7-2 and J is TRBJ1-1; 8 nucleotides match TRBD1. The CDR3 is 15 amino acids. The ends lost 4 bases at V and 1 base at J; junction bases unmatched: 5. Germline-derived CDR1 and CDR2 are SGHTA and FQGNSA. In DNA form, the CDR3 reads TGTGCCAGCAGCTCCCGGACAGGGAGGAACACTGAAGCTTTCTTT. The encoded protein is CASSSRTGRNTEAFF.

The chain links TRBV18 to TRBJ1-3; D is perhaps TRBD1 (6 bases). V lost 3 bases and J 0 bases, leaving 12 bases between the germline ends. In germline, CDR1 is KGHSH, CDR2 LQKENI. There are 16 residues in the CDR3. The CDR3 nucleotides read TGTGCCAGCTCACCTGGGACATCCGCCTCTGGAAACACCATATATTTT. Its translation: CASSPGTSASGNTIYF.

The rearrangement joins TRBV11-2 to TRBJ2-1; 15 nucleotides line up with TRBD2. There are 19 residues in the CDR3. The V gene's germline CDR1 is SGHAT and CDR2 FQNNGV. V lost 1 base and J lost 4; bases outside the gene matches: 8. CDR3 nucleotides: TGTGCCAGCAGCTTAGGGACTAGCGGGAGGGCAATTTATTACAATGAGCAGTTCTTC. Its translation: CASSLGTSGRAIYYNEQFF.

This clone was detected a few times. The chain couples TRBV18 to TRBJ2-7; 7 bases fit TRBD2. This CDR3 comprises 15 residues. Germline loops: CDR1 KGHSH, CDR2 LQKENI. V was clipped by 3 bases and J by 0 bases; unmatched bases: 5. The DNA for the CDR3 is TGTGCCAGCTCACCCCTAGCGGCCAACTCCTACGAGCAGTACTTC. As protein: CASSPLAANSYEQYF.

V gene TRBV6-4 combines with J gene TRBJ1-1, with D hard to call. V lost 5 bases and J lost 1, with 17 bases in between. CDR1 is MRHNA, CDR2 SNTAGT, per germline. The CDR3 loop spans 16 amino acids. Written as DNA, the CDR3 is TGTGCCAGCAGTCCTCCTAGATATAGGCCGAACACTGAAGCTTTCTTT. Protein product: CASSPPRYRPNTEAFF.

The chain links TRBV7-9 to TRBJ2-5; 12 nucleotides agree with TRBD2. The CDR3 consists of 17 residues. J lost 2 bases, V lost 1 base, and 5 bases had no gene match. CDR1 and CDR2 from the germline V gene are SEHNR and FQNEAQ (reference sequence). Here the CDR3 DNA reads TGTGCCAGCAGCTTAGGACTAGCGGGAGTTTGGCAAGAGACCCAGTACTTC. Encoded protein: CASSLGLAGVWQETQYF.

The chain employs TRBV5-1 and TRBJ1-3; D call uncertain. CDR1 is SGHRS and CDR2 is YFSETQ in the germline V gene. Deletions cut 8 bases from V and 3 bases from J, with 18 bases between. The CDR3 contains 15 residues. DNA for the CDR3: TGCGCCAGTAGGAGGGAGGGAGGCCATGGAAACACCATATATTTT. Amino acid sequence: CASRREGGHGNTIYF.

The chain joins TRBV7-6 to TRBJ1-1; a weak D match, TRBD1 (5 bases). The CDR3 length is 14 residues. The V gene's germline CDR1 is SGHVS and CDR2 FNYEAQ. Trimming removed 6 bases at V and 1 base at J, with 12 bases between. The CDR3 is CASRPRTGNTEAFF. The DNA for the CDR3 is TGTGCCAGCAGGCCAAGAACAGGGAACACTGAAGCTTTCTTT.